The rows below give T cell receptor beta chains drawn from one sample of a study of blood T cells in healthy people across ages. TCRdb analysed the 5' RACE reads with MiXCR anew, one entry per CDR3 protein. Of some 1.6 million distinct CDR3 sequences in the sample, about 32% were seen once. Sequencing input: blood. The receptor set was obtained from a woman under 40 in good health. Both conserved end residues are part of each CDR3. The D gene is left open where the match is weak. Expanded clones are given a class, and other clones once, few, many or no size at all.

few	TRBV7-8	TRBJ2-1	NA	CASSLFRTNKNEQFF	TGTGCCAGCAGCTTATTCCGGACCAATAAGAATGAGCAGTTCTTC
NA	TRBV4-2	TRBJ2-1	NA	CASSQILRRGPVNEQFF	TGTGCCAGCAGCCAAATACTTCGACGGGGGCCAGTGAATGAGCAGTTCTTC
NA	TRBV5-1	TRBJ1-2	NA	CASSLGTFDGYTF	TGCGCCAGCAGCTTGGGGACTTTTGATGGCTACACCTTC
NA	TRBV7-9	TRBJ1-1	TRBD1	CASSRTGATEAFF	TGTGCCAGCAGCCGTACAGGGGCTACTGAAGCTTTCTTT
NA	TRBV20-1	TRBJ2-1	NA	CSARDRLLSYHEQFF	TGCAGTGCTAGAGATAGACTCCTGAGTTACCATGAGCAGTTCTTC
many	TRBV12-3/TRBV12-4	TRBJ2-3	NA	CASTPDRSTDTQYF	TGTGCCAGCACTCCTGACAGAAGCACAGATACGCAGTATTTT
few	TRBV20-1	TRBJ2-3	NA	CSAITGRAPDTQYF	TGCAGTGCCATTACGGGCAGGGCCCCAGATACGCAGTATTTT
NA	TRBV11-2	TRBJ2-5	TRBD2	CASSYSGSGETQYF	TGTGCCAGCAGTTATAGCGGGAGTGGAGAGACCCAGTACTTC
NA	TRBV4-1	TRBJ2-1	TRBD2	CASSQDWRGVPNEQFF	TGCGCCAGCAGCCAAGACTGGCGGGGGGTACCTAATGAGCAGTTCTTC
many	TRBV29-1	TRBJ2-7	NA	CSVEEVSPAGYEQYF	TGCAGCGTTGAAGAGGTCTCCCCCGCCGGATACGAGCAGTACTTC
NA	TRBV27	TRBJ2-6	TRBD1	CASSLVQGSAGANVLTF	TGTGCCAGCAGTCTTGTACAGGGGTCGGCTGGGGCCAACGTCCTGACTTTC
NA	TRBV5-1	TRBJ2-1	TRBD2	CASRPASGGRSYNEQFF	TGCGCCAGCAGACCTGCTAGCGGGGGGCGCTCCTACAATGAGCAGTTCTTC
NA	TRBV3-1	TRBJ2-7	TRBD2	CAHVTSDEQYF	TGTGCCCACGTGACTAGCGACGAGCAGTACTTC
few	TRBV6-1	TRBJ1-1	NA	CASSEVEAFF	TGTGCCAGCAGTGAAGTCGAAGCTTTCTTT
NA	TRBV7-9	TRBJ2-5	NA	CASKAKSGRQYF	TGTGCCAGCAAAGCAAAGTCGGGGAGACAGTACTTC
NA	TRBV27	TRBJ2-4	TRBD2	CASSGGLAGAKNIQYF	TGTGCCAGCAGTGGGGGACTAGCGGGAGCCAAAAACATTCAGTACTTC
NA	TRBV20-1	TRBJ1-2	NA	CSAGVSDVNYGYTF	TGCAGTGCTGGAGTCTCTGACGTTAACTATGGCTACACCTTC
few	TRBV20-1	TRBJ2-7	NA	CSAGSRTSSYEQYF	TGCAGTGCGGGATCCAGGACAAGCTCCTACGAGCAGTACTTC
NA	TRBV15	TRBJ2-5	NA	CATTRASVGETQYF	TGTGCCACCACCAGGGCGAGCGTAGGAGAGACCCAGTACTTC
few	TRBV24-1	TRBJ2-3	NA	CATSGQGRSTDTQYF	TGTGCCACCAGTGGTCAGGGGAGGAGCACAGATACGCAGTATTTT
many	TRBV10-3	TRBJ2-6	TRBD1	CALSSGTGVHSGANVLTF	TGTGCCCTAAGCTCCGGGACAGGGGTTCACTCTGGGGCCAACGTCCTGACTTTC
NA	TRBV27	TRBJ2-1	TRBD1	CASALEGADNEQFF	TGTGCCAGCGCCCTCGAGGGGGCCGACAATGAGCAGTTCTTC
NA	TRBV9	TRBJ1-2	NA	CASSVASGLSNYGYTF	TGTGCCAGCAGCGTAGCGTCGGGACTTTCTAACTATGGCTACACCTTC
NA	TRBV9	TRBJ2-5	NA	CASSVGLVSVQETQYF	TGTGCCAGCAGCGTAGGACTGGTCAGCGTCCAAGAGACCCAGTACTTC
few	TRBV2	TRBJ1-4	NA	CASGRDEKLFF	TGTGCCAGCGGGAGGGATGAAAAACTGTTTTTT
NA	TRBV28	TRBJ2-1	TRBD1	CASSLLDRGYNEQFF	TGTGCCAGCAGTTTGTTAGACAGGGGGTACAATGAGCAGTTCTTC
few	TRBV18	TRBJ2-2	NA	CASSQQGYTGELFF	TGTGCCAGCTCACAACAGGGCTACACCGGGGAGCTGTTTTTT
many	TRBV5-5	TRBJ2-6	NA	CASSFSGTYSGANVLTF	TGTGCCAGCAGTTTTTCCGGGACATATTCTGGGGCCAACGTCCTGACTTTC
many	TRBV4-1	TRBJ1-1	TRBD1	CASSHAGQVTEAFF	TGCGCCAGCAGCCACGCGGGACAGGTCACTGAAGCTTTCTTT
few	TRBV6-1	TRBJ2-2	TRBD1	CASYLTPGQGSGELFF	TGTGCCAGCTACCTCACACCGGGACAGGGGTCCGGGGAGCTGTTTTTT
NA	TRBV12-3/TRBV12-4	TRBJ2-1	TRBD2	CASSSRGGANEQFF	TGTGCCAGCAGTTCCCGCGGGGGGGCGAATGAGCAGTTCTTC
NA	TRBV6-1	TRBJ2-7	NA	CASGAHRVSSYEQYF	TGTGCCAGCGGGGCACACAGGGTGAGCTCCTACGAGCAGTACTTC
NA	TRBV20-1	TRBJ2-3	NA	CSASDSITDTQYF	TGCAGTGCTAGCGACAGTATCACAGATACGCAGTATTTT
NA	TRBV10-3	TRBJ1-5	NA	CAISETRGREPQHF	TGTGCCATCAGTGAGACGAGGGGCAGGGAGCCCCAGCATTTT
few	TRBV28	TRBJ2-1	NA	CASSLLTGDHSYNEQFF	TGTGCCAGCAGTTTACTCACGGGAGACCACTCCTACAATGAGCAGTTCTTC
NA	TRBV27	TRBJ1-4	NA	CASPPSGANEKLFF	TGTGCCAGCCCTCCGTCCGGGGCAAATGAAAAACTGTTTTTT
few	TRBV6-6	TRBJ2-7	TRBD2	CASSPGLAALSYEQYF	TGTGCCAGCAGTCCGGGACTAGCGGCCTTGAGCTACGAGCAGTACTTC
NA	TRBV3-1	TRBJ2-7	NA	CASSHSGGTYNEQYF	TGTGCCAGCAGCCATTCCGGGGGAACCTACAATGAGCAGTACTTC
many	TRBV10-3	TRBJ1-2	NA	CAISPTDNYGYTF	TGTGCCATCAGTCCCACGGATAACTATGGCTACACCTTC
many	TRBV20-1	TRBJ1-2	TRBD1	CSATNTGGSIYGYTF	TGCAGTGCTACCAACACAGGGGGCTCTATCTATGGCTACACCTTC
NA	TRBV6-1	TRBJ1-5	NA	CASSEAWGQPQHF	TGTGCCAGCAGTGAAGCCTGGGGTCAGCCCCAGCATTTT
NA	TRBV2	TRBJ1-5	TRBD1	CASSDRAGDQPQHF	TGTGCCAGCAGCGACAGGGCGGGAGATCAGCCCCAGCATTTT
NA	TRBV27	TRBJ1-2	NA	CASSLKEGLGGAGGYTF	TGTGCCAGCAGTTTAAAGGAGGGGTTGGGGGGCGCGGGAGGCTACACCTTC
few	TRBV3-1	TRBJ2-1	NA	CASSQVVGGGNNEQFF	TGTGCCAGCAGCCAAGTGGTGGGAGGGGGGAACAATGAGCAGTTCTTC
NA	TRBV20-1	TRBJ2-1	NA	CSARASSGRKYNEQFF	TGCAGTGCCCGAGCTAGCTCTGGTCGAAAGTACAATGAGCAGTTCTTC
few	TRBV11-1	TRBJ1-1	NA	CASSLETATEAFF	TGTGCCAGCAGCTTAGAGACAGCCACTGAAGCTTTCTTT
few	TRBV19	TRBJ2-5	TRBD2	CASSMGQRGMETQYF	TGTGCCAGTAGTATGGGGCAGCGGGGCATGGAGACCCAGTACTTC
many	TRBV29-1	TRBJ2-1	TRBD1	CSLRTGPYNEQFF	TGCAGCCTGAGGACAGGGCCCTACAATGAGCAGTTCTTC
NA	TRBV4-1	TRBJ1-1	TRBD1	CASSPTGGLNIEAFF	TGCGCCAGCAGCCCGACAGGGGGCCTGAACATTGAAGCTTTCTTT
many	TRBV2	TRBJ2-1	NA	CASSPRSSSYNEQFF	TGTGCCAGCAGTCCGCGGTCGAGCTCCTACAATGAGCAGTTCTTC
NA	TRBV11-2	TRBJ2-3	NA	CASSRSDSQYF	TGTGCCAGCAGCCGTTCCGATAGTCAGTATTTT
NA	TRBV29-1	TRBJ1-1	TRBD1	CSVGIQGAITEAFF	TGCAGCGTTGGTATACAGGGGGCTATCACTGAAGCTTTCTTT
many	TRBV7-9	TRBJ2-7	NA	CASSHEVYEQYF	TGTGCCAGCAGCCACGAGGTCTACGAGCAGTACTTC
NA	TRBV20-1	TRBJ2-1	NA	CSAGGGESGVQFF	TGCAGTGCAGGGGGAGGGGAATCCGGGGTGCAGTTCTTC
few	TRBV6-6	TRBJ2-7	NA	CASSYSDAYEQYF	TGTGCCAGCAGTTACTCTGACGCCTACGAGCAGTACTTC
NA	TRBV7-2	TRBJ2-7	TRBD1	CACSRQGNEQYF	TGTGCCTGCAGCCGACAGGGCAACGAGCAGTACTTC
few	TRBV6-1	TRBJ1-1	NA	CASSEGTANRAFF	TGTGCCAGCAGTGAAGGCACCGCTAATAGGGCTTTCTTT
NA	TRBV28	TRBJ1-1	NA	CASRITLRSTEAFF	TGTGCCAGCAGAATTACCCTTCGCAGCACTGAAGCTTTCTTT
NA	TRBV15	TRBJ2-6	NA	CATSRDPGSYFSGANVLTF	TGTGCCACCAGCAGAGATCCGGGCAGTTATTTCTCTGGGGCCAACGTCCTGACTTTC
NA	TRBV20-1	TRBJ1-2	TRBD1	CSAPPGQIRGYTF	TGCAGTGCTCCACCGGGACAGATAAGGGGCTACACCTTC